Listed below are T cell receptor beta chains from one sample, sequenced in a study of control samples from healthy donors and cancer patients. The table came from immunoSEQ multiplex PCR; TCRdb's copy has only in-frame clones and leaves some out. The data hold around 130,000 clones, with 93% observed a single time. The sequencing sample was made of PBMCs. The receptors shown here come from a man in his forties or fifties with head and neck cancer. CDR3s include the opening cysteine and the closing phenylalanine or tryptophan. A D gene is named only where the DNA matches it firmly. Only some rows state a clone size, as once, few, many or a class for expanded clones.

TRBV28,TRBJ2-5,.,.,TGTGCCAGCAGTTTTACACACCAAGAGACCCAGTACTTC,CASSFTHQETQYF
TRBV30,TRBJ1-5,.,.,TGTGCCTGGAGTAATCCACAGGATTGGGGCAATCAGCCCCAGCATTTT,CAWSNPQDWGNQPQHF
TRBV28,TRBJ2-7,TRBD1,.,TGTGCCAGCAGTTTACGGGGGACAGGGGTGCACGAGCAGTACTTC,CASSLRGTGVHEQYF
TRBV6-6,TRBJ1-1,.,.,TGTGCCAGCAGCCGACGGGACACTGAAGCTTTCTTT,CASSRRDTEAFF
TRBV19,TRBJ1-1,.,.,TGTGCCAGTAGTATAAGGCGGAGGGCAAGAATAAGCGCTGAAGCTTTCTTT,CASSIRRRARISAEAFF
TRBV19,TRBJ1-2,.,once,TGTGCCAGTAGTAACAGGGCCGGTGGCTACACCTTC,CASSNRAGGYTF
TRBV7-9,TRBJ1-1,.,few,TGTGCCAGCAGCTTAGATAAGGCGGCTGAAGCTTTCTTT,CASSLDKAAEAFF
TRBV7-2,TRBJ2-1,.,.,TGTGCCAGCAGCCCCCTAGGGTGGTCCTACAATGAGCAGTTCTTC,CASSPLGWSYNEQFF
TRBV2,TRBJ2-3,.,few,TGTGCCAGCAGTGGACGACGGGGGTCTCGCACAGATACGCAGTATTTT,CASSGRRGSRTDTQYF
TRBV5-1,TRBJ1-6,TRBD1,.,TGCGCCAGCAGCTTGGGACAGGGCCTGGGGGGATCACCCCTCCACTTT,CASSLGQGLGGSPLHF
TRBV7-2,TRBJ1-1,.,.,TGTGCCAGCAGCTCCCCGGGCGGGAGGACTGAAGCTTTCTTT,CASSSPGGRTEAFF
TRBV6-5,TRBJ2-5,.,.,TGTGCCAGCAGGTTGGCGGGTCCAGAGACCCAGTACTTC,CASRLAGPETQYF
TRBV5-4,TRBJ2-7,TRBD2,few,TGTGCCAGCAGCTCGGACCCGGGGGGATACGAGCAGTACTTC,CASSSDPGGYEQYF
TRBV28,TRBJ1-5,TRBD1,.,TGTGCCAGCACAGGGGGGCTTCAGCCCCAGCATTTT,CASTGGLQPQHF
TRBV7-2,TRBJ2-6,TRBD2,.,TGTGCCAGCAGCTTGGGAGGGGCTGGGGCCAACGTCCTGACTTTC,CASSLGGAGANVLTF
TRBV29-1,TRBJ1-1,.,.,TGCAGCGTTGAGCAGGGACAGAACACTGAAGCTTTCTTT,CSVEQGQNTEAFF
TRBV7-6,TRBJ2-3,.,.,TGTGCCAGCAGCTTAGGAACGTCGGGGGGCGGAATCACAGATACGCAGTATTTT,CASSLGTSGGGITDTQYF
TRBV4-3,TRBJ1-4,TRBD1,.,TGCGCCAGCAGCCGGGGGGGGACAGGTGACGAAAAACTGTTTTTT,CASSRGGTGDEKLFF
TRBV7-7,TRBJ2-2,TRBD2,few,TGTGCCAGCAGCCCGGGACTAGATTTGGGCACCGGGGAGCTGTTTTTT,CASSPGLDLGTGELFF
TRBV5-1,TRBJ2-3,TRBD1,.,TGCGCCAGCAGCCGGACAGGGGACCTGAAGAGCACAGATACGCAGTATTTT,CASSRTGDLKSTDTQYF
TRBV4-1,TRBJ2-1,.,.,TGCGCCAGCAGCGACACTAGGAATCCCTACAATGAGCAGTTCTTC,CASSDTRNPYNEQFF
TRBV4-2,TRBJ2-3,.,.,TGTGCCAGCAGCCACCCTCCAGCGCCAGGACGTGGAGATACGCAGTATTTT,CASSHPPAPGRGDTQYF
TRBV11-1,TRBJ2-7,TRBD1,.,TGTGCCAGCAGCGGCACGGACAGGGGGCGCTACGAGCAGTACTTC,CASSGTDRGRYEQYF
TRBV19,TRBJ1-2,.,.,TGTGCCAGTAGGAGGGAACAGGGTGGGATCTATGGCTACACCTTC,CASRREQGGIYGYTF
TRBV7-9,TRBJ2-1,TRBD1,.,TGTGCCAGCAACGAAAGGACTCGGACAGGAGGCCGGGTGGGCAATGAGCAGTTCTTC,CASNERTRTGGRVGNEQFF
TRBV7-9,TRBJ2-7,.,.,TGTGCCAGCAGCTTAACCGGGGGTCCTGGCTCCTACGAGCAGTACTTC,CASSLTGGPGSYEQYF
TRBV4-3,TRBJ1-5,TRBD1,.,TGCGCCAGCAGCCAAGACAGGGGGTTCGGGCAGCCCCAGCATTTT,CASSQDRGFGQPQHF